Sequencing of this TCR beta chain was carried out in a study of CD8+CD57+ T cells in acquired aplastic anemia. Patients selected for sequencing had displayed CD8+CD57+ cell expansion by flow cytometry. Patients, without exception, had severe acquired aplastic anemia. Among the patients, none had received any therapy at the time of blood sampling. Germline V gene lookup returns CDR1 WSHSY and CDR2 SAAADI. The CDR3 sequence is 14 residues long. Trimming removed 9 bases from V and 2 bases from J; junction bases left unmatched: 9. It was genomic DNA that served as the template for profiling TCR beta VDJ and CDR3. MiXCR, run by TCRdb on the reads, gives a single entry per CDR3 protein. The sample contains about 250,000 distinct CDR3 sequences, approximately 50% of which appear only once.

The TCR was taken from a human donor with aplastic anemia. V gene TRBV10-2 combines with J gene TRBJ2-7; TRBD1 agrees at 8 bases. Input material: sorted CD4+, CD8+, or CD8+CD57+ T cells (not recorded which) from PBMCs. Here the CDR3 DNA reads TGCGCCAGTGGGACCGGGACAGGAGCCTACGAGCAGTACTTC. Translated: CASGTGTGAYEQYF.